This TCR beta chain was recorded in a study of cytomegalovirus exposure and HLA in healthy donors. The PCR contained 60 Vbeta and 13 Jbeta primers. Clones were read by immunoSEQ multiplex PCR, and TCRdb kept only the in-frame ones, dropping some. The sample consists of about 200,000 clones, 65% to 85% of them appearing once. The germline V and J ends were trimmed by 7 bases and 0 bases, with 18 bases remaining between them. The CDR3 has 16 amino acids. CDR1 and CDR2 from the germline V gene are SNHLY and FYNNEI. With regard to this clone: Its antigen remains unidentified.

Study observations and caveats: Highly shared variants forming one cluster were likely a sequencing artifact. A later analysis reportedly identified an Asian-associated ancestry cluster as carrying fewer N-insertions than the roughly 700-donor mean. The dataset shows that most TCR sequences were rare, while some public TCRs occurred in many donors.

What was sequenced was PBMCs. This sequence originates from a boy aged 2 to 10 in good health and CMV-seronegative. The chain employs TRBV2 and TRBJ1-1, with D possibly TRBD1 on 6 matching bases. As DNA, the CDR3 is TGTGCCAGCACCGGGCCGGACAGAAGCATGAACACTGAAGCTTTCTTT. Translated, it gives CASTGPDRSMNTEAFF.